The 19 T cell receptor beta chains below were found in one sample sequenced in a study of blood T cell repertoires in COVID-19. Profiling relied on immunoSEQ multiplex PCR, and the TCRdb table lists in-frame clones only, not all of them. The data contain some 400,000 clones, over 85% of them singletons. Sequenced sample: PBMCs or T cells enriched from blood (not recorded which). The receptors here all came from a woman in her thirties who had recovered from COVID-19.

This clone is a singleton in its sample. The V and J genes are TRBV9 and TRBJ2-1; D is possibly TRBD1 (6 bases). V was trimmed by 0 bases and J by 7 bases, leaving 17 bases between them. The CDR3 spans 16 residues. Looked up from germline, CDR1 is SGDLS and CDR2 is YYNGEE. In nucleotides, the CDR3 is TGTGCCAGCAGCGTAGGGGGGCCAGGGGCCTCTAATGAGCAGTTCTTC. Its protein is CASSVGGPGASNEQFF.

The rearrangement uses TRBV24-1 and TRBJ2-7; the D is unclear. V was trimmed by 4 bases and J by 5 bases, leaving 11 bases between them. The CDR3 runs to 13 residues. Germline V gene data show CDR1 as KGHDR and CDR2 as SFDVKD. CDR3 DNA sequence: TGTGCCACCAGTGACACAGCCCTCGACGAGCAGTACTTC. As protein: CATSDTALDEQYF.

The gene calls are TRBV5-1 and TRBJ1-5; no clear D. The CDR3 is 14 residues long. CDR1 SGHRS and CDR2 YFSETQ come from the germline V gene. Trimming removed 3 bases from V and 6 bases from J, with 13 bases in between. This CDR3 reads CASSWGGSGQPQHF. The CDR3 coding sequence is TGCGCCAGCAGCTGGGGAGGATCCGGTCAGCCCCAGCATTTT.

The genes are TRBV6-5 and TRBJ1-1; D ambiguous. The germline V and J ends were trimmed by 4 bases and 1 base, with 13 bases remaining between them. Germline CDR1 MNHEY, CDR2 SVGAGI. The CDR3 is made up of 15 amino acids. The CDR3 DNA reads as TGTGCCAGCAGTTGGGGTGCTGGAGGGAACACTGAAGCTTTCTTT. Translation gives CASSWGAGGNTEAFF.

This clone was detected once. The chain carries TRBV7-2 and TRBJ1-3; 9 bases agree with TRBD1. The CDR3 contains 17 residues. Looked up from germline, CDR1 is SGHTA and CDR2 is FQGNSA. V lost 3 bases, J lost 2 bases, and 8 bases stayed unmatched. In DNA, the CDR3 is TGTGCCAGCAGCTTTGTTGGACAGGGGACGACTGGAAACACCATATATTTT. Translating it yields CASSFVGQGTTGNTIYF.

The V and J genes are TRBV19 and TRBJ2-3; 7 bases match TRBD2. The CDR3 runs to 16 residues. Unmatched junction bases numbered 9, after V lost 5 bases and J lost 1 base. CDR1 LNHDA and CDR2 SQIVND come from the germline V gene (reference sequence). The CDR3 DNA sequence: TGTGCCAGTAGTTCGGGAGGAGGGTGGGGCACAGATACGCAGTATTTT. Its translation: CASSSGGGWGTDTQYF.

This chain joins TRBV11-2 and TRBJ2-3, with D unclear. There are 15 residues in the CDR3. V was cut by 1 base and J by 0 bases, with 8 bases left in between. Germline lookup yields CDR1 SGHAT and CDR2 FQNNGV. CDR3 in DNA: TGTGCCAGCAGCTTAGTCGGAGTTAGCACAGATACGCAGTATTTT. Protein: CASSLVGVSTDTQYF.

The chain employs TRBV10-3 and TRBJ1-2; 10 bases map to TRBD1. The ends lost 6 bases at V and 6 bases at J; junction bases unmatched: 4. The germline V gene has CDR1 ENHRY and CDR2 SYGVKD. The CDR3 is made up of 13 amino acids. Here the CDR3 reads CAIRTGTGDGYTF. DNA of the CDR3: TGTGCCATCAGAACCGGGACAGGGGATGGCTACACCTTC.

This clone came up once. This rearrangement joins TRBV6-6 to TRBJ1-5; TRBD1 agrees at 7 bases. The CDR3 has 15 residues. Trimming removed 5 bases from V and 4 bases from J; junction bases left unmatched: 8. Germline lookup yields CDR1 MNHNY and CDR2 SVGAGI (reference sequence). The CDR3 DNA sequence: TGTGCCAGCAGTAATTGGGACAGTCCGAATCAGCCCCAGCATTTT. The encoded protein is CASSNWDSPNQPQHF.

The chain couples TRBV18 to TRBJ1-4; D is possibly TRBD1 (6 bases). Germline V gene lookup returns CDR1 KGHSH and CDR2 LQKENI. The CDR3 sequence is 15 residues long. Trimming stripped 0 bases from V and 8 bases from J, with 13 bases between. CDR3 nucleotides: TGTGCCAGCTCACCACCGATGGGGGCAAGGGAAAAACTGTTTTTT. Translated, it gives CASSPPMGAREKLFF.

This chain joins TRBV29-1 and TRBJ2-5; D possibly corresponds to TRBD2 (6 bases). Germline CDR1 reads SQVTM; CDR2 reads ANQGSEA. The CDR3 has 13 residues. V was shortened by 3 bases and J by 5 bases, with 13 bases between the two germline ends. This CDR3 is CSVDAGRVETQYF. The CDR3 nucleotides read TGCAGCGTTGACGCGGGAAGGGTGGAGACCCAGTACTTC. The complete variable domain, with remaining parts taken from reference TRBV29-1 and TRBJ2-5, reads SAVISQKPSRDICQRGTSLTIQCQVDSQVTMMFWYRQQPGQSLTLIATANQGSEATYESGFVIDKFPISRPNLTFSTLTVSNMSPEDSSIYLCSVDAGRVETQYFGPGTRLLVL.

The chain links TRBV5-4 to TRBJ2-7, with TRBD1 identical over 9 bases. The CDR3 length is 16 residues. V gave up 0 bases and J gave up 3 bases; unmatched junction bases: 7. The germline V gene has CDR1 SGHNT and CDR2 YYREEE (reference sequence). DNA for the CDR3: TGTGCCAGCAGCTTGGCGAGGGGACAGGGCAACTACGAGCAGTACTTC. This encodes CASSLARGQGNYEQYF.

V gene TRBV30 combines with J gene TRBJ1-4; the D gene is possibly TRBD1 (5 bases). The V and J ends lost 0 bases and 6 bases respectively, with 17 bases between them. Germline assignment: CDR1 GTSNPN and CDR2 SVGIG (reference sequence). The CDR3 is 16 residues long. CDR3 in DNA: TGTGCCTGGAGTGTACGATCCAAGACAGCTTATGAAAAACTGTTTTTT. Translation gives CAWSVRSKTAYEKLFF.

Only a few counts were recorded for this clone. The chain joins TRBV28 to TRBJ2-1, with 8 positions matching TRBD2. Germline V gene data show CDR1 as MDHEN and CDR2 as SYDVKM. The CDR3 extends over 14 amino acids. V shed 6 bases and J 1 base; nucleotides not matched to a gene: 2. The CDR3 region is CASSIAGSYNEQFF. The CDR3 DNA reads TGTGCCAGCAGCATAGCGGGATCCTACAATGAGCAGTTCTTC.

The chain uses TRBV7-2 and TRBJ2-7; D is uncertain. The CDR3 loop spans 14 amino acids. The germline V gene encodes CDR1 SGHTA and CDR2 FQGNSA. The germline V and J ends were trimmed by 5 bases and 7 bases, with 18 bases remaining between them. The CDR3 loop is CASSPVTLSVEQYF. DNA of the CDR3: TGTGCCAGCAGCCCCGTCACGCTTTCGGTGGAGCAGTACTTC.

The chain has TRBV6-4 and TRBJ2-7, with 7 positions matching TRBD1. The CDR3 is 15 residues long. With V trimmed by 3 bases and J by 2 bases, 7 bases remained unmatched. Germline values: CDR1 MRHNA, CDR2 SNTAGT. CDR3 sequence (DNA): TGTGCCAGCAGTGAGGGGGCAGGGGGAGCCTACGAGCAGTACTTC. Protein: CASSEGAGGAYEQYF.

The rearrangement links TRBV19 to TRBJ1-1; D may be TRBD1 (6 bases). This CDR3 is built from 13 residues. In germline, CDR1 is LNHDA, CDR2 SQIVND (reference sequence). V was pared by 5 bases and J by 5 bases, with 12 bases between. The CDR3 here is CASSAGEWTEAFF. The CDR3 coding sequence is TGTGCCAGTAGTGCAGGGGAATGGACTGAAGCTTTCTTT.

This chain connects TRBV27 to TRBJ2-7; TRBD2 matches 16 bases. Germline V gives CDR1 MNHEY, CDR2 SMNVEV (reference sequence). The CDR3 loop spans 16 amino acids. V lost 5 bases to trimming and J lost 4 bases; unmatched junction nucleotides: 5. The CDR3 sequence: CASSLGLAGGSYEQYF. As DNA, the CDR3 is TGTGCCAGCAGTCTGGGACTAGCGGGAGGGTCATACGAGCAGTACTTC.

V is TRBV25-1 and J is TRBJ2-5; 7 nucleotides match TRBD2. CDR3 length equals 13 residues. The V gene end was trimmed by 3 bases and the J gene end by 5 bases; junction bases not matched to a gene: 3. CDR1 MGHDK and CDR2 SYGVNS come from the germline V gene. The CDR3 DNA reads TGTGCCAGCAGTGAGGTTAGCGGGGAGACCCAGTACTTC. Its translation is CASSEVSGETQYF.